This T cell receptor beta chain was identified in a study of T-cell memory formation after mild COVID-19. At the level of the study: TCR clusters largely stayed donor specific.

In the case of this clonotype: Its target is not known.

TCRdb processed the 5' RACE reads anew with MiXCR; each CDR3 protein has one entry. The sample includes 120,000 to 150,000 distinct CDR3 sequences, less than 20% of them seen just once. Germline assignment: CDR1 MNHEY and CDR2 SVGAGI. V lost 6 bases and J lost 5; bases outside the gene matches: 9. This CDR3 is built from 15 residues. Broader study findings: Pre-infection memory harbored some responding clones, suggesting cross-reactive memory joined. Day 15 to 85 contracting clones showed balanced CD4/CD8; day 15 to 37 expanders favored CD4+.

The TCR was taken from an adult woman who had mild COVID-19 (a few samples of this study predate the infection). Cell type and time point are not known. The chain couples TRBV6-5 to TRBJ2-2; TRBD1 matches 7 bases. The material sequenced was PBMCs or a T cell subset sorted from them (not recorded which). Here the CDR3 reads CASRSVGTDTGELFF. The CDR3 DNA is TGTGCCAGCAGATCAGTTGGGACAGATACCGGGGAGCTGTTTTTT.